Listed here are 10 T cell receptor beta chains from one sample, sequenced in a study of shared clonotypes between healthy human individuals. Measured with immunoSEQ multiplex PCR; TCRdb has only the in-frame clones, and not every one. The table has about 1.1 million clones, roughly 77% seen once. Sequencing input: memory CD4+ T cells from PBMCs. Subset specified: CD45RA-negative fraction. The receptors shown here come from a man between 18 and 35 years old in good health. Some clones in this sample may be carry-over from other donors' samples.

The chain employs TRBV27 and TRBJ2-3; 13 bases agree with TRBD2. Germline CDR1 and CDR2: MNHEY and SMNVEV (reference sequence). With V trimmed by 5 bases and J by 3 bases, 5 bases remained unmatched. The CDR3 loop spans 16 amino acids. The CDR3 bases are TGTGCCAGCAGTAAACGGACTAGCGGGAGAACAGATACGCAGTATTTT. Residues: CASSKRTSGRTDTQYF.

This chain uses TRBV7-2 with TRBJ2-5; 7 nucleotides agree with TRBD1. The CDR3 contains 14 residues. Germline V gene data show CDR1 as SGHTA and CDR2 as FQGNSA. V lost 5 bases to trimming and J lost 5 bases; unmatched junction nucleotides: 8. CDR3 protein: CASSTDRAVETQYF. CDR3 in DNA: TGTGCCAGCAGCACTGACAGGGCTGTCGAGACCCAGTACTTC.

The gene calls are TRBV6-1 and TRBJ2-7; D remains ambiguous. Germline CDR1 and CDR2: MNHNS and SASEGT. The length of the CDR3 is 13 residues. V was trimmed by 10 bases and J by 1 base, leaving 14 bases between them. The DNA of the CDR3 is TGTGCCACCGACCAAACTACTTCCTACGAGCAGTACTTC. Amino acids: CATDQTTSYEQYF.

This clone was counted a few times. The chain is built from TRBV19 and TRBJ2-3, with no clear D. The CDR3 spans 14 residues. V was cut by 6 bases and J by 3 bases, with 13 bases left in between. Germline V gene data show CDR1 as LNHDA and CDR2 as SQIVND (reference sequence). As DNA, the CDR3 is TGTGCCAGTAGCCAACTCACTGATACAGATACGCAGTATTTT. Residues: CASSQLTDTDTQYF. The full variable domain, in which reference TRBV19 and TRBJ2-3 provide the parts outside the CDR3, is DGGITQSPKYLFRKEGQNVTLSCEQNLNHDAMYWYRQDPGQGLRLIYYSQIVNDFQKGDIAEGYSVSREKKESFPLTVTSAQKNPTAFYLCASSQLTDTDTQYFGPGTRLTVL.

This chain joins TRBV18 and TRBJ2-7, with D maybe TRBD1 (5 bases). Trimming took off 1 base at V and 1 base at J, with 11 bases between the two ends. The CDR3 is 15 residues long. Per germline, CDR1 KGHSH and CDR2 LQKENI. CDR3 nucleotide sequence: TGTGCCAGCTCACCACAGGGGAAGGCGTCCTACGAGCAGTACTTC. Translated, it gives CASSPQGKASYEQYF.

The gene calls are TRBV14 and TRBJ1-1; perhaps TRBD1 as D (6 bases). The germline V and J ends were trimmed by 3 bases and 8 bases, with 16 bases remaining between them. CDR3 length: 14 amino acids. Per germline, CDR1 SGHDN and CDR2 FVKESK. CDR3 amino acids: CASSQAPGEREAFF. In DNA form, the CDR3 reads TGTGCCAGCAGCCAGGCTCCAGGGGAACGGGAAGCTTTCTTT.

This chain joins TRBV27 and TRBJ1-4; D might be TRBD1 (5 bases). The CDR3 runs 15 residues. CDR1 is MNHEY and CDR2 is SMNVEV in the germline V gene (reference sequence). Between the trimmed V and J ends, which lost 7 bases and 0 bases, there was a span of 12 bases. The CDR3 here is CASKRGVATNEKLFF. As DNA, the CDR3 is TGTGCCAGCAAAAGGGGAGTTGCAACTAATGAAAAACTGTTTTTT. Filled out from reference TRBV27 and TRBJ1-4, the complete variable domain reads EAQVTQNPRYLITVTGKKLTVTCSQNMNHEYMSWYRQDPGLGLRQIYYSMNVEVTDKGDVPEGYKVSRKEKRNFPLILESPSPNQTSLYFCASKRGVATNEKLFFGSGTQLSVL.

This clone was seen a handful of times. The J gene is TRBJ2-7, the V gene TRBV4-2; TRBD1 aligns across 9 bases. Trimming at V came to 2 bases and at J to 4 bases, leaving 6 bases not matched to a gene. Germline assignment: CDR1 LGHNA and CDR2 YNFKEQ. This CDR3 has 15 residues. CDR3 in DNA: TGTGCCAGCAGCCAATTACTGGGACAGGGATACGAGCAGTACTTC. It yields the protein CASSQLLGQGYEQYF.

The gene calls are TRBV28 and TRBJ2-1, with D hard to call. Germline lookup yields CDR1 MDHEN and CDR2 SYDVKM. The CDR3 has 15 amino acids. V gave up 4 bases and J gave up 7 bases, with 17 bases separating them. The CDR3 nucleotides are TGTGCCAGCAGTTATCTCAAGGCGTCCGGGAATGAGCAGTTCTTC. Residues: CASSYLKASGNEQFF.

This clone was observed a handful of times. The genes are TRBV5-5 and TRBJ1-1, with D possibly TRBD1 on 6 matching bases. Trimming took 0 bases from V and 7 from J, leaving 13 bases between them. This CDR3 has 14 residues. The germline V gene has CDR1 SGHKS and CDR2 YYEKEE (reference sequence). This chain's CDR3 is CASSLVPTQGEAFF. The CDR3 DNA follows: TGTGCCAGCAGCTTGGTGCCCACACAGGGTGAAGCTTTCTTT. The variable domain in full, completed from reference TRBV5-5 and TRBJ1-1, reads DAGVTQSPTHLIKTRGQQVTLRCSPISGHKSVSWYQQVLGQGPQFIFQYYEKEERGRGNFPDRFSARQFPNYSSELNVNALLLGDSALYLCASSLVPTQGEAFFGQGTRLTVV.